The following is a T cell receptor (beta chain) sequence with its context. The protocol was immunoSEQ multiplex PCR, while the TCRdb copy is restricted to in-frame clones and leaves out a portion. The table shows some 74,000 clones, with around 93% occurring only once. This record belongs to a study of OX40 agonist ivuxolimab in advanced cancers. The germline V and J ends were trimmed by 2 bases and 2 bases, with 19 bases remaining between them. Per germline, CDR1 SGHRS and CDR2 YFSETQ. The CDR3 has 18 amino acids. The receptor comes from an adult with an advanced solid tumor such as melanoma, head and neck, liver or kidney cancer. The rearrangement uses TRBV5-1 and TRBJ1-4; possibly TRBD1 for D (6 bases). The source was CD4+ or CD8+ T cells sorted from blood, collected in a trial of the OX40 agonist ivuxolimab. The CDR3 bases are TGCGCCAGCAGCTTTCGTGGGGACACGGCCGGGACTAATGAAAAACTGTTTTTT. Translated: CASSFRGDTAGTNEKLFF.